This T cell receptor (beta chain) is drawn from a study of tumor-infiltrating lymphocytes in primary liver carcinoma. Study-level points and caveats: The overlap of tumor-adjacent and tumor-blood pairs was smaller than that of tumor region pairs. Roughly 7.5-24% of top clones, and no more, occurred in all five tumor regions.

Using a constant-region primer together with ProtoScript II reverse transcriptase, TCR beta cDNA was made from about 500 ng of total RNA. A slightly modified ARM-PCR protocol with three nested multiplex PCR rounds produced these TCR beta libraries. The first two PCR rounds used TRBV1-TRBV30 primers with a Cbeta primer, roughly 10 cycles each. Using its own MiXCR run on the multiplex PCR reads, TCRdb lists one record per CDR3 protein. The repertoire includes around 70,000 distinct CDR3 sequences, roughly two thirds of them detected once, and around a quarter sits in the top ten. There are a few counts of this clonotype. What it binds is unknown. Trimming took 5 bases from V and 3 from J; bases not matched to a gene: 6. The CDR3 has 15 amino acids. In germline, CDR1 is LNHDA, CDR2 SQIVND (reference sequence). DNA and RNA were both co-extracted from about 19-30 mg of bulk tissue that had not been sorted. All patients had surgically resected primary liver carcinoma.

What was sequenced was liver tumor tissue from sampling region 4. Subset indicated: tumor region T4, right-lateral pole. The sequence was obtained from a man in his forties with primary liver carcinoma and hepatitis B virus infection. The rearrangement links TRBV19 to TRBJ2-7; 11 positions agree with TRBD2. The CDR3 reads CASSSLAGGRYEQYF. The CDR3 DNA sequence: TGTGCCAGTAGTTCGCTAGCGGGAGGACGCTACGAGCAGTACTTC.